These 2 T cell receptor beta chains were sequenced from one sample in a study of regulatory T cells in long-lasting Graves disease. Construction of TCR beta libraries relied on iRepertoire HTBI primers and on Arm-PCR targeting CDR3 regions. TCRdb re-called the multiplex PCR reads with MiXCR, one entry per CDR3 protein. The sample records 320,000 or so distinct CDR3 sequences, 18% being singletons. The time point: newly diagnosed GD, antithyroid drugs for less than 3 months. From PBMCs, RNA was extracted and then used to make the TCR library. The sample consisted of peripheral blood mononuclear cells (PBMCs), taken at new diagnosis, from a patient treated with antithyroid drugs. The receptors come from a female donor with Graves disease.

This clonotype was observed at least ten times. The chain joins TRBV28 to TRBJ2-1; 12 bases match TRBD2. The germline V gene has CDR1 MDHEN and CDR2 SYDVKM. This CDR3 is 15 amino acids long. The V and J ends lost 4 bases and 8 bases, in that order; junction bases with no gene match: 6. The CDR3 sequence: CASSSTSGRYHEQFF. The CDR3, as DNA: TGTGCCAGCAGTTCCACTAGCGGGAGGTACCATGAGCAGTTCTTC.

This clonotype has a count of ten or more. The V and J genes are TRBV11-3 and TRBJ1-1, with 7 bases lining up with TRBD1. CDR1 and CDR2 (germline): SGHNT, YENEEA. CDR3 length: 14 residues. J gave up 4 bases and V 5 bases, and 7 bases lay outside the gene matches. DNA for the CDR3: TGTGCCAGCAGCAGAACAGGGGTGAGCACTGAAGCTTTCTTT. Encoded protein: CASSRTGVSTEAFF.